Each of the 9 T cell receptor beta chains below was sequenced from the same sample in a study of blood T cell repertoires in COVID-19. Libraries were prepared by immunoSEQ multiplex PCR; TCRdb keeps only in-frame clonotypes and omits some of them. There are 300,000 or so clones in the sample; more than 80% occur only once, and over 3.5% lies in the top ten. Sequenced: peripheral blood. The source is a woman in her forties with acute or convalescent COVID-19.

The V gene is TRBV10-3, the J gene TRBJ1-2, with D maybe TRBD1 (6 bases). The CDR3 totals 16 residues. Trimming removed 7 bases from V and 8 bases from J, with 26 bases in between. The germline gives CDR1 ENHRY, CDR2 SYGVKD. The chain's CDR3 is CAINGDTPGGPRGYTF. The CDR3 DNA sequence: TGTGCCATCAACGGTGATACTCCGGGGGGGCCTCGGGGCTACACCTTC.

This chain joins TRBV7-9 and TRBJ2-7; 10 positions agree with TRBD2. V gave up 6 bases and J gave up 2 bases; unmatched junction bases: 4. Germline-derived CDR1 and CDR2 are SEHNR and FQNEAQ (reference sequence). This CDR3 is 14 amino acids long. CDR3 loop: CASSLAGEPYEQYV. CDR3 DNA: TGTGCCAGCAGTCTAGCGGGGGAGCCCTACGAGCAGTACGTC.

This chain uses TRBV5-1 with TRBJ1-1, with a weak D call TRBD1 (5 bases). There are 17 residues in the CDR3. Germline V CDR1 and CDR2: SGHRS, YFSETQ. V was clipped by 2 bases and J by 1 base, with 18 bases between them. CDR3 in amino acids: CASSLVGRGLSNTEAFF. CDR3 DNA: TGCGCCAGCAGCTTAGTAGGACGGGGACTTTCGAACACTGAAGCTTTCTTT. Supplemented by reference TRBV5-1 and TRBJ1-1, the full variable domain reads KAGVTQTPRYLIKTRGQQVTLSCSPISGHRSVSWYQQTPGQGLQFLFEYFSETQRNKGNFPGRFSGRQFSNSRSEMNVSTLELGDSALYLCASSLVGRGLSNTEAFFGQGTRLTVV.

V and J are TRBV19 and TRBJ1-1; tentative D call: TRBD1 (5 bases). This CDR3 region has 17 residues. The germline CDR1 and CDR2 sequences are LNHDA and SQIVND (reference sequence). V lost 4 bases to trimming and J lost 1 base, with 19 bases between them. This CDR3 reads CASSTTKYRTSNTEAFF. The CDR3 DNA reads TGTGCCAGTAGTACCACGAAGTATCGGACATCGAACACTGAAGCTTTCTTT.

The chain couples TRBV10-3 to TRBJ2-5; a weak D match, TRBD2 (6 bases). From germline, CDR1 is ENHRY and CDR2 SYGVKD. CDR3 length: 15 amino acids. The V gene lost 3 bases and the J gene lost 4 bases, with 15 bases spanning the gap. The CDR3 DNA sequence: TGTGCCATCAGTGAAAATCGGAGGGGAGGAGAGACCCAGTACTTC. Its protein product is CAISENRRGGETQYF.

This chain joins TRBV7-3 and TRBJ2-3; possibly TRBD2 for D (7 bases). CDR1 is SGHTA and CDR2 is FQGTGA in the germline V gene. V was clipped by 5 bases and J by 2 bases, with 14 bases between them. The CDR3 is 15 amino acids. The CDR3 DNA reads as TGTGCCAGCAGCCCCGGCGGGGGCCCCACAGATACGCAGTATTTT. Encoded protein: CASSPGGGPTDTQYF.

Comment on this clone: Within the sample, other DNA sequences also encode this same CDR3. The chain couples TRBV5-1 to TRBJ1-3; TRBD1 might be the D (6 bases). The CDR3 extends over 15 amino acids. Germline V lookup: CDR1 SGHRS, CDR2 YFSETQ. Deletions cut 0 bases from V and 1 base from J, with 8 bases between. The CDR3 protein is CASSLAGVSGNTIYF. The CDR3 nucleotides are TGCGCCAGCAGCTTGGCAGGGGTTTCTGGAAACACCATATATTTT. The whole variable domain, filled in from reference TRBV5-1 and TRBJ1-3, reads KAGVTQTPRYLIKTRGQQVTLSCSPISGHRSVSWYQQTPGQGLQFLFEYFSETQRNKGNFPGRFSGRQFSNSRSEMNVSTLELGDSALYLCASSLAGVSGNTIYFGEGSWLTVV.

V usage is TRBV5-5 and J usage is TRBJ2-5; D may be TRBD2 (7 bases). This CDR3 has 14 amino acids. Trimming removed 1 base from V and 5 bases from J, with 12 bases in between. Germline V gives CDR1 SGHKS, CDR2 YYEKEE (reference sequence). The CDR3 spells CASSLWGGHETQYF. CDR3 DNA sequence: TGTGCCAGCAGCTTGTGGGGGGGGCATGAGACCCAGTACTTC.

The chain recombines TRBV13 with TRBJ1-2; no definite D call. Germline V CDR1 and CDR2: PRHDT, FYEKMQ (reference sequence). CDR3 length: 17 residues. Trimming left V 0 bases short and J 3 bases short, with 17 bases between. CDR3 loop: CASSLGDIPSSYYGYTF. In nucleotides, the CDR3 is TGTGCCAGCAGCTTAGGAGACATTCCCTCCTCCTACTATGGCTACACCTTC.